This TCR beta chain came from a study of blood T cell repertoires in COVID-19. Overall study context: The United States, Italy and Spain were the sources of the acute and convalescent COVID-19 samples. PBMCs, B-cell-depleted T cells, or T cells provided the cDNA or gDNA that made up the material.

Trimming shortened V by 0 bases and J by 4 bases, and 9 bases separated the two germline ends. The CDR3 loop spans 14 amino acids. CDR1 and CDR2 from the germline V gene are MGHDK and SYGVNS. Authors' data handling: Estimation of nucleated cell counts relied on the amplification of reference gene primers. This table comes from immunoSEQ multiplex PCR, and its TCRdb copy is limited to in-frame clones, with some not included. That table supplies the V and J calls and clone size; D and trimming were determined from the DNA. This sample has under 250,000 clones; roughly 80% occur once, and the top ten carry 4.5% to 7%.

Sequences were obtained from peripheral blood. The clonotype originates from a woman aged 65 to 85 with acute or convalescent COVID-19. This chain uses TRBV25-1 with TRBJ2-5; possible D gene TRBD2, 6 bases. CDR3 in DNA: TGTGCCAGCAGTGAATATAGAGCGGGAGAGACCCAGTACTTC. Its translation: CASSEYRAGETQYF.